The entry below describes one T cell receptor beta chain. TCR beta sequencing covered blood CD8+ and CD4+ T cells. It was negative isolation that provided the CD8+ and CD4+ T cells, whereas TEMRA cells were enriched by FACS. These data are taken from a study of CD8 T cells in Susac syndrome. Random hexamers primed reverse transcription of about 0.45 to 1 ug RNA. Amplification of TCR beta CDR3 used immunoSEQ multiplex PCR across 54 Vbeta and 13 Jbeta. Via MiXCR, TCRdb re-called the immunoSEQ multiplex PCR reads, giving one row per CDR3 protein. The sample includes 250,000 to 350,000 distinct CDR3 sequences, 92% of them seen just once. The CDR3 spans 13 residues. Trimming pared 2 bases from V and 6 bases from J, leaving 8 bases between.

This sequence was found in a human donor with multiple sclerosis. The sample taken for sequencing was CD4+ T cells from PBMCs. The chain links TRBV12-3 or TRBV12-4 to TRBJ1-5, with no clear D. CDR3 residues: CASSLREFQPQHF. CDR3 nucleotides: TGTGCCAGCAGTTTACGGGAGTTTCAGCCCCAGCATTTT.